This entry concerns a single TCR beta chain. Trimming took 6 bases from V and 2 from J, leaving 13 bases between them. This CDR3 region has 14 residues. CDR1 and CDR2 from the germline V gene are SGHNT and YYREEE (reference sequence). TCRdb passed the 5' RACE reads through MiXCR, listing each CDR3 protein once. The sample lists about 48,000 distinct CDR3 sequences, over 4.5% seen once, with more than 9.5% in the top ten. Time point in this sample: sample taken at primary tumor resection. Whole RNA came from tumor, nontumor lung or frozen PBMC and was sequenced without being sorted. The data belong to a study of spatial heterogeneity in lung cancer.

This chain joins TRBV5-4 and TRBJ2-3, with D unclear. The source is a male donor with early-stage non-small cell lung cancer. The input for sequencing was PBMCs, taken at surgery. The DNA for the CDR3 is TGTGCCAGCAACTCAGCACAGATCACAGATACGCAGTATTTT. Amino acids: CASNSAQITDTQYF.